This T cell receptor (beta chain) is drawn from a study of T cells in Graves' hyperthyroidism and ophthalmopathy. Study-wide results and limits: For ophthalmopathy, model prediction preceded onset by a median around six months.

This clonotype appeared many times. As yet, its antigen is unknown. Germline assignment: CDR1 SGHRS and CDR2 YFSETQ. The CDR3 spans 14 residues. The V and J ends lost 2 bases and 13 bases, in that order; junction bases with no gene match: 9. With duration under 3 months, ophthalmopathy was active: Clinical Activity Score at least 3, NOSPECS at least 4. Together with thyroid ultrasound, orbital computed tomography, serum thyroxine and TRAb, clinical symptoms were used for diagnoses. Amplification of TCR beta CDR3 regions used RNA as the template. The HTBI set primed first-round TCR CDR3 RT-PCR. TCRdb fed the multiplex PCR reads into MiXCR, producing one record per CDR3 protein. This table holds 400,000 to 450,000 distinct CDR3 sequences, approximately 14% found once.

The V and J genes are TRBV5-1 and TRBJ1-6, with 7 bases fitting TRBD1. The receptor comes from a man in his late teens or twenties with Graves' ophthalmopathy. Sequencing was carried out using blood. In nucleotides, the CDR3 is TGCGCCAGCAGCTTCGGGACAGTAGAGGCGCCCCTCCACTTT. It yields the protein CASSFGTVEAPLHF.